The rows below give T cell receptor beta chains drawn from one sample of a study of blood T cells in healthy people across ages. TCRdb re-analysed the 5' RACE reads in MiXCR, keeping a single row per CDR3 protein. The sample carries 1.5 million or so distinct CDR3 sequences, approximately 39% recorded once. Sequenced material: blood. These TCRs come from a woman in her late teens or twenties in good health. Both conserved end residues are part of each CDR3. D genes are given only for firm matches. Some rows mark clone size as missing; the rest say once, few, many or name a class of expanded clone.

D gene	V gene	clone size	J gene	CDR3 protein	CDR3 DNA
.	TRBV7-9	few	TRBJ2-1	CASFWAQDSSYNEQFF	TGTGCCAGCTTTTGGGCACAGGACAGCTCCTACAATGAGCAGTTCTTC
.	TRBV28	.	TRBJ2-2	CASSLVGWAGELFF	TGTGCCAGCAGTTTGGTCGGGTGGGCCGGGGAGCTGTTTTTT
TRBD1	TRBV4-2	few	TRBJ2-1	CASSLRAQGDTYNEQFF	TGTGCCAGCAGCCTTCGGGCACAGGGGGACACCTACAATGAGCAGTTCTTC
TRBD2	TRBV5-1	few	TRBJ2-4	CASSLSPGLADGNIQYF	TGCGCCAGCAGCCTCAGCCCGGGACTAGCGGACGGAAACATTCAGTACTTC
TRBD2	TRBV9	few	TRBJ2-3	CASSVEGLAGVTDTQYF	TGTGCCAGCAGCGTAGAAGGGCTAGCGGGAGTAACAGATACGCAGTATTTT
.	TRBV6-6	.	TRBJ2-1	CASSYGVTYNEQFF	TGTGCCAGCAGTTATGGGGTTACCTACAATGAGCAGTTCTTC
.	TRBV2	.	TRBJ2-3	CASSTRINTQYF	TGTGCCAGCAGTACCCGGATAAATACGCAGTATTTT
.	TRBV20-1	.	TRBJ2-3	CSARDSWGGGTDTQYF	TGCAGTGCTAGAGATTCGTGGGGGGGCGGCACAGATACGCAGTATTTT
.	TRBV20-1	.	TRBJ2-1	CSARSLVHNEQFF	TGCAGTGCTAGATCGTTAGTCCACAATGAGCAGTTCTTC
.	TRBV4-1	many	TRBJ2-3	CASSTTSRTQYF	TGCGCCAGCAGCACTACTAGCCGGACGCAGTATTTT
.	TRBV12-3/TRBV12-4	.	TRBJ2-1	CASSLSRGFLETQFF	.
.	TRBV3-1	few	TRBJ1-2	CASSQRGQGSGYTF	TGTGCCAGCAGCCAACGAGGGCAGGGGAGTGGCTACACCTTC
.	TRBV20-1	few	TRBJ1-4	CSVSQNEKLFF	TGCAGTGTAAGCCAGAATGAAAAACTGTTTTTT
TRBD2	TRBV4-3	few	TRBJ2-1	CASSQDRGLAGSSYNEQFF	TGCGCCAGCAGCCAAGATAGGGGCCTAGCGGGATCCTCCTACAATGAGCAGTTCTTC
TRBD1	TRBV12-3/TRBV12-4	.	TRBJ2-7	CASSPSRDSEYEQYF	TGTGCCAGCAGTCCGTCCCGGGACAGCGAGTACGAGCAGTACTTC
.	TRBV7-2	.	TRBJ2-2	CASSFTPLTGELFF	TGTGCCAGCAGCTTCACCCCGCTCACCGGGGAGCTGTTTTTT
.	TRBV11-2	few	TRBJ2-5	CASSLAGNSQETQYF	TGTGCCAGCAGCTTAGCCGGAAACTCTCAAGAGACCCAGTACTTC
TRBD2	TRBV18	.	TRBJ2-7	CASSPGTSGSYNEQYF	TGTGCCAGCTCACCCGGGACTAGCGGCTCCTACAATGAGCAGTACTTC
.	TRBV6-1	.	TRBJ1-4	CASSEVYDMFF	TGTGCCAGCAGTGAAGTATACGATATGTTTTTT
.	TRBV3-1	.	TRBJ1-1	CASRNLRTEAFF	TGTGCCAGCAGGAACTTGAGGACTGAAGCTTTCTTT
.	TRBV6-5	.	TRBJ2-5	CASRLGQFNEQYF	TGTGCCAGCCGACTAGGACAATTCAATGAGCAGTACTTC
TRBD1	TRBV20-1	few	TRBJ1-4	CSAETGVEKLFF	TGCAGTGCTGAAACAGGGGTTGAAAAACTGTTTTTT
.	TRBV10-3	many	TRBJ2-7	CAISDSGYEQYF	TGTGCCATCAGTGATTCTGGGTACGAGCAGTACTTC
TRBD1	TRBV29-1	.	TRBJ1-5	CSVRQGQSNQPQHF	TGCAGCGTTCGTCAGGGACAGAGCAATCAGCCCCAGCATTTT
TRBD2	TRBV9	few	TRBJ2-7	CASSVGTLAGRYEQYF	TGTGCCAGCAGCGTAGGGACACTAGCGGGGAGGTACGAGCAGTACTTC
.	TRBV3-1	.	TRBJ2-5	CASSQHIQEAQYF	TGTGCCAGCAGCCAACATATACAAGAGGCCCAGTACTTC
.	TRBV5-8	.	TRBJ2-5	CASSLSMETQYF	TGTGCCAGCAGCTTATCCATGGAGACCCAGTACTTC
TRBD2	TRBV11-2	.	TRBJ2-5	CASSPGLARSPQYF	TGTGCCAGCAGCCCGGGACTAGCGCGCTCCCCACAGTACTTC
.	TRBV7-2	.	TRBJ1-5	CASSLVPGRVNQPQHF	TGTGCCAGCAGCTTAGTTCCAGGGAGGGTTAATCAGCCCCAGCATTTT
TRBD1	TRBV12-3/TRBV12-4	once	TRBJ2-7	CAPSGQFAYEQYF	TGTGCCCCCTCGGGACAGTTCGCCTACGAGCAGTACTTC
.	TRBV7-2	many	TRBJ2-1	CASSSVFGYYNEQFF	TGTGCCAGCAGCTCTGTGTTTGGGTACTACAATGAGCAGTTCTTC
.	TRBV6-5	few	TRBJ2-6	CASSYWVGGSGANVLTF	TGTGCCAGCAGTTACTGGGTCGGTGGCTCTGGGGCCAACGTCCTGACTTTC
TRBD2	TRBV7-2	few	TRBJ2-1	CASSLDGGAWREQFF	TGTGCCAGCAGCTTAGACGGGGGGGCATGGCGTGAGCAGTTCTTC
.	TRBV7-2	few	TRBJ2-3	CASSLDGYSTDTQYF	TGTGCCAGCAGCTTAGACGGGTATTCCACAGATACGCAGTATTTT
.	TRBV2	.	TRBJ1-2	CASSSRTGLSGYTF	TGTGCCAGCAGTTCCCGTACAGGGCTATCTGGCTACACCTTC
.	TRBV3-1	few	TRBJ1-5	CASSPHRGVDQPQHF	TGTGCCAGCAGCCCTCACCGGGGGGTGGATCAGCCCCAGCATTTT
TRBD1	TRBV20-1	.	TRBJ2-7	CSANGQGDKRGYNEQYF	TGCAGTGCGAACGGACAGGGGGACAAGCGGGGATACAATGAGCAGTACTTC
TRBD2	TRBV7-2	.	TRBJ2-3	CTSSLGGRAHTQYF	TGTACCAGCAGCTTAGGCGGGAGGGCACATACGCAGTATTTT
.	TRBV6-6	.	TRBJ1-2	CASSYKAGVYSGYTF	TGTGCCAGCAGTTACAAAGCAGGGGTCTACAGTGGCTACACCTTC
TRBD2	TRBV2	.	TRBJ2-5	CASTYGLAGGETQYF	TGTGCCAGCACTTATGGACTAGCGGGAGGTGAGACCCAGTACTTC
.	TRBV7-3	many	TRBJ2-1	CASSLLDSSYNEQFF	TGTGCCAGCAGCTTACTGGACAGCTCCTACAATGAGCAGTTCTTC